Listed below are T cell receptor beta chains from one sample, sequenced in a study of vaccination effects on CD4 cells after COVID-19. These receptors lack a known antigen. Here immunoSEQ multiplex PCR was the method, and the copy in TCRdb shows in-frame clones only, minus some. Counted here are around 66,000 clones, 70% to 85% occurring once; the ten biggest clones make up over 2%. Sequencing used CD4+ T cells from PBMCs cultured without peptide, obtained after COVID-19 vaccination. The receptors shown here come from a human donor who received a COVID-19 vaccine. The CDR3 runs from the conserved cysteine through the conserved F or W. Fields, in order: V gene, J gene, clone size, D gene, CDR3 protein, CDR3 DNA. A D gene is named only where the DNA matches it firmly. Not all rows give a size; the values are once, few, many and, for expanded clones, a class.

v_gene: TRBV6-1
j_gene: TRBJ2-5
abundance: NA
d_gene: NA
CDR3aa: CASSVWSQGLRGTQYF
CDR3nt: TGTGCCAGCAGTGTGTGGTCCCAGGGCCTTCGGGGGACCCAGTACTTC

v_gene: TRBV15
j_gene: TRBJ1-6
abundance: NA
d_gene: NA
CDR3aa: CATSRDRASPLHF
CDR3nt: TGTGCCACCAGCAGAGATCGGGCCTCACCCCTCCACTTT

v_gene: TRBV29-1
j_gene: TRBJ1-1
abundance: NA
d_gene: TRBD1
CDR3aa: CSAGRTGMNTEAFF
CDR3nt: TGCAGCGCCGGGCGGACAGGGATGAACACTGAAGCTTTCTTT

v_gene: TRBV20-1
j_gene: TRBJ2-3
abundance: NA
d_gene: TRBD2
CDR3aa: CSAIDHRTSGGAGTDTQYF
CDR3nt: TGCAGTGCTATTGATCACAGGACTAGCGGGGGGGCGGGCACAGATACGCAGTATTTT

v_gene: TRBV6-1
j_gene: TRBJ2-3
abundance: NA
d_gene: TRBD2
CDR3aa: CASSEGGGAFTDTQYF
CDR3nt: TGTGCCAGCAGTGAAGGCGGGGGGGCCTTCACAGATACGCAGTATTTT

v_gene: TRBV2
j_gene: TRBJ1-1
abundance: once
d_gene: NA
CDR3aa: CASSAPGGRAFF
CDR3nt: TGTGCCAGCAGTGCCCCGGGGGGCAGAGCTTTCTTT

v_gene: TRBV4-1
j_gene: TRBJ2-1
abundance: once
d_gene: NA
CDR3aa: CASSQGVLANSFGDEQFF
CDR3nt: TGCGCCAGCAGCCAAGGAGTCCTCGCTAACTCCTTTGGCGATGAGCAGTTCTTC

v_gene: TRBV5-1
j_gene: TRBJ2-3
abundance: NA
d_gene: NA
CDR3aa: CASSLGQAASTDTQYF
CDR3nt: TGCGCCAGCAGCTTGGGACAGGCTGCTAGCACAGATACGCAGTATTTT

v_gene: TRBV20-1
j_gene: TRBJ1-5
abundance: few
d_gene: NA
CDR3aa: CSAQHAKAQHF
CDR3nt: TGCAGTGCTCAACATGCCAAGGCCCAGCATTTT

v_gene: TRBV7-2
j_gene: TRBJ1-1
abundance: NA
d_gene: TRBD1
CDR3aa: CASSDRGLGTEAFF
CDR3nt: TGTGCCAGCAGCGACAGGGGATTAGGGACTGAAGCTTTCTTT

v_gene: TRBV19
j_gene: TRBJ2-3
abundance: NA
d_gene: NA
CDR3aa: CASSISGPNTDTQYF
CDR3nt: TGTGCCAGTAGTATTTCGGGGCCCAACACAGATACGCAGTATTTT

v_gene: TRBV5-4
j_gene: TRBJ2-5
abundance: NA
d_gene: NA
CDR3aa: CASSLVRGAQETQYF
CDR3nt: TGTGCCAGCAGCCTGGTGCGGGGTGCCCAAGAGACCCAGTACTTC

v_gene: TRBV5-5
j_gene: TRBJ2-2
abundance: NA
d_gene: NA
CDR3aa: CASSPSDTYTGELFF
CDR3nt: TGTGCCAGCAGCCCCTCCGACACTTACACCGGGGAGCTGTTTTTT

v_gene: TRBV21-1
j_gene: TRBJ2-2
abundance: NA
d_gene: NA
CDR3aa: CASTSARERPRELFF
CDR3nt: TGTGCCAGCACTTCAGCAAGAGAGCGACCGCGGGAGCTGTTTTTT

v_gene: TRBV9
j_gene: TRBJ2-2
abundance: NA
d_gene: NA
CDR3aa: CASSHPGGRPRGGELFF
CDR3nt: TGTGCCAGCAGCCACCCGGGGGGCCGCCCAAGGGGGGGGGAGCTGTTTTTT

v_gene: TRBV20-1
j_gene: TRBJ2-6
abundance: NA
d_gene: TRBD2
CDR3aa: CSASGLAEVLTF
CDR3nt: TGCAGTGCTAGTGGACTAGCGGAGGTCCTGACTTTC

v_gene: TRBV6-5
j_gene: TRBJ1-1
abundance: few
d_gene: NA
CDR3aa: CASSYSAGLAEAFF
CDR3nt: TGTGCCAGCAGTTACTCGGCGGGACTCGCTGAAGCTTTCTTT

v_gene: TRBV11-3
j_gene: TRBJ1-2
abundance: NA
d_gene: TRBD1
CDR3aa: CASTLRRTGGHFYGYTF
CDR3nt: TGTGCCAGCACCCTACGTCGTACAGGGGGCCACTTTTATGGCTACACCTTC

v_gene: TRBV7-3
j_gene: TRBJ2-2
abundance: NA
d_gene: NA
CDR3aa: CASSPSPGELFF
CDR3nt: TGTGCCAGCAGCCCAAGCCCCGGGGAGCTGTTTTTT

v_gene: TRBV5-6
j_gene: TRBJ1-2
abundance: NA
d_gene: NA
CDR3aa: CASSLGSYGYTF
CDR3nt: TGTGCCAGCAGCTTGGGAAGCTATGGCTACACCTTC

v_gene: TRBV3-1/TRBV3-2
j_gene: TRBJ1-5
abundance: once
d_gene: NA
CDR3aa: CASSPMGSSPPQHF
CDR3nt: TGTGCCAGCAGCCCTATGGGCAGTTCACCGCCCCAGCATTTT

v_gene: TRBV30
j_gene: TRBJ2-2
abundance: NA
d_gene: NA
CDR3aa: CAWSGAYANTGELFF
CDR3nt: TGTGCCTGGAGTGGCGCCTACGCGAACACCGGGGAGCTGTTTTTT

v_gene: TRBV5-5
j_gene: TRBJ2-1
abundance: NA
d_gene: NA
CDR3aa: CASSWGDSYSSYNEQFF
CDR3nt: TGTGCCAGCAGCTGGGGGGACTCTTACAGCTCCTACAATGAGCAGTTCTTC

v_gene: TRBV6-5
j_gene: TRBJ1-1
abundance: NA
d_gene: NA
CDR3aa: CASSYVRYGTEAFF
CDR3nt: TGTGCCAGCAGTTACGTGCGATACGGCACTGAAGCTTTCTTT

v_gene: TRBV19
j_gene: TRBJ1-5
abundance: NA
d_gene: NA
CDR3aa: CASFTGRLGQPQHF
CDR3nt: TGTGCCAGTTTTACAGGTCGGCTGGGACAGCCCCAGCATTTT

v_gene: TRBV7-8
j_gene: TRBJ2-6
abundance: once
d_gene: TRBD1
CDR3aa: CASRNPPGQAPAMVLTF
CDR3nt: TGTGCCAGCAGAAACCCTCCGGGACAGGCTCCCGCCATGGTCCTGACTTTC

v_gene: TRBV6-6
j_gene: TRBJ1-2
abundance: once
d_gene: NA
CDR3aa: CASSRRGEDYGYTF
CDR3nt: TGTGCCAGCAGCCGCCGAGGGGAGGACTATGGCTACACCTTC